Below, 24 T cell receptor beta chains from the same sample are listed, as sequenced in a study of T cells in tuberculosis. Profiled with immunoSEQ multiplex PCR; TCRdb holds only in-frame clones, not every one. The sample lists just under 45,000 clones, approximately 94% occurring once. The sequenced sample was PBMCs. The receptor source for this set is a donor aged 5-35 years with latent tuberculosis or without tuberculosis infection. Some clones in this sample may be carry-over from other donors' samples.

This sequence joins TRBV28 and TRBJ2-7; tentative D call: TRBD1 (6 bases). Germline CDR1 and CDR2: MDHEN and SYDVKM. The CDR3 sequence is 18 residues long. Trimming took off 6 bases at V and 1 base at J, with 25 bases between the two ends. The CDR3 loop is CASSLFIGATGPSYEQYF. The CDR3 bases are TGTGCCAGCAGCCTCTTTATTGGGGCGACAGGTCCATCCTACGAGCAGTACTTC. Together with reference TRBV28 and TRBJ2-7, the CDR3 gives the full variable domain: DVKVTQSSRYLVKRTGEKVFLECVQDMDHENMFWYRQDPGLGLRLIYFSYDVKMKEKGDIPEGYSVSREKKERFSLILESASTNQTSMYLCASSLFIGATGPSYEQYFGPGTRLTVT.

The chain recombines TRBV5-1 with TRBJ1-4, with D possibly being TRBD1 (5 bases). The CDR3 contains 17 residues. CDR1 is SGHRS and CDR2 is YFSETQ in the germline V gene. V was cut by 1 base and J by 0 bases, with 13 bases left in between. This CDR3 reads CASSLNGAGATNEKLFF. CDR3 in DNA: TGCGCCAGCAGCTTGAATGGGGCAGGTGCAACTAATGAAAAACTGTTTTTT.

Here the CDR3 DNA reads TGTGCCAGCAGTTTAGGGCAGGATGGCTACACCTTC. As protein: CASSLGQDGYTF. The gene calls are TRBV28 and TRBJ1-2, with D hard to call. V was trimmed by 2 bases and J by 6 bases, leaving 7 bases between them. The CDR3 totals 12 residues. CDR1 is MDHEN and CDR2 is SYDVKM in the germline V gene.

This rearrangement joins TRBV4-2 to TRBJ2-2, with D possibly matching TRBD1 (5 bases). Germline V gene lookup returns CDR1 LGHNA and CDR2 YNFKEQ. V lost 1 base to trimming and J lost 2 bases, with 5 bases between them. The CDR3 extends over 14 amino acids. CDR3 nucleotides: TGTGCCAGCAGCCAAGGGACAAACACCGGGGAGCTGTTTTTT. Translating gives CASSQGTNTGELFF.

The chain couples TRBV28 to TRBJ1-1; 9 nucleotides match TRBD1. The CDR3 is 17 residues long. The ends lost 3 bases at V and 0 bases at J; junction bases unmatched: 8. Germline V gene lookup returns CDR1 MDHEN and CDR2 SYDVKM. The CDR3 region has the DNA TGTGCCAGCAGTTTTACGGGACAGGGTCTACTGAACACTGAAGCTTTCTTT. Protein sequence: CASSFTGQGLLNTEAFF.

The V and J genes are TRBV6-5 and TRBJ1-2, with a tentative D call TRBD1 (6 bases). Trimming stripped 5 bases from V and 8 bases from J, with 18 bases between. This CDR3 has 14 residues. Looked up from germline, CDR1 is MNHEY and CDR2 is SVGAGI. Written as DNA, the CDR3 is TGTGCCAGCAGTAGAACGACAGGATCGGGAGGCTACACCTTC. This translates into CASSRTTGSGGYTF.

The chain couples TRBV27 to TRBJ2-2; 10 bases map to TRBD1. Germline V gene sequence: CDR1 MNHEY, CDR2 SMNVEV (reference sequence). The length of the CDR3 is 16 residues. Trimming removed 5 bases from V and 6 bases from J; junction bases left unmatched: 9. The CDR3 spells CASSRPTGGISGELFF. The CDR3 coding sequence is TGTGCCAGCAGTCGACCGACAGGGGGCATCTCCGGGGAGCTGTTTTTT.

The genes are TRBV29-1 and TRBJ2-1; tentative D call: TRBD2 (6 bases). The germline V gene encodes CDR1 SQVTM and CDR2 ANQGSEA. Trimming stripped 1 base from V and 4 bases from J, with 20 bases between. The CDR3 length is 17 residues. The chain's CDR3 is CSVEGDMESGRYNEQFF. DNA for the CDR3: TGCAGCGTTGAAGGAGACATGGAGAGCGGGCGTTACAATGAGCAGTTCTTC.

Only a few counts were recorded for this clone. The chain has TRBV6-5 and TRBJ1-2; 7 bases match TRBD1. J was trimmed by 6 bases and V by 6 bases; bases with no gene match: 7. The CDR3 has 13 amino acids. Germline V CDR1 and CDR2: MNHEY, SVGAGI. CDR3 DNA sequence: TGTGCCAGCAGCACGACAGGGAGCGATGGCTACACCTTC. As protein: CASSTTGSDGYTF.

The V call is TRBV5-1, the J call TRBJ2-1; 7 bases are a match to TRBD2. The V segment lost 6 bases and the J segment 7 bases; nucleotides outside the gene matches: 10. Germline-derived CDR1 and CDR2 are SGHRS and YFSETQ. The CDR3 is 14 amino acids. CDR3 protein: CASISGAAGNEQFF. The CDR3 nucleotides read TGCGCCAGCATAAGTGGGGCAGCGGGGAATGAGCAGTTCTTC.

The J gene is TRBJ1-1, the V gene TRBV5-1, with D maybe TRBD1 (6 bases). Germline assignment: CDR1 SGHRS and CDR2 YFSETQ. Trimming stripped 1 base from V and 4 bases from J, with 14 bases between. The CDR3 runs to 15 residues. CDR3: CASSLKGGSVTEAFF. For the CDR3, the DNA is TGCGCCAGCAGCTTGAAAGGGGGTAGTGTCACTGAAGCTTTCTTT.

The chain couples TRBV5-4 to TRBJ2-1; 8 bases are a match to TRBD1. The length of the CDR3 is 13 residues. The ends lost 3 bases at V and 12 bases at J; junction bases unmatched: 8. Germline V CDR1 and CDR2: SGHNT, YYREEE (reference sequence). The CDR3 nucleotides read TGTGCCAGCAGCTGGGGACAGGCCCTCTGGCAGTTCTTC. Residues: CASSWGQALWQFF.

CDR3 in DNA: TGTGCCAGCAGCCACACAAGACAGTCAGAACTGTTTTTT. This codes for CASSHTRQSELFF. The chain links TRBV25-1 to TRBJ1-4; possibly TRBD1 for D (5 bases). This CDR3 comprises 13 residues. V shed 6 bases and J shed 12 bases, with 17 bases lying between them. In germline, CDR1 is MGHDK, CDR2 SYGVNS. The full variable domain, its missing parts supplied by reference TRBV25-1 and TRBJ1-4, is EADIYQTPRYLVIGTGKKITLECSQTMGHDKMYWYQQDPGMELHLIHYSYGVNSTEKGDLSSESTVSRIRTEHFPLTLESARPSHTSQYLCASSHTRQSELFFGSGTQLSVL.

The chain is built from TRBV4-3 and TRBJ2-7; TRBD2 is a possible D gene (6 bases). This CDR3 has 14 amino acids. V was cut by 1 base and J by 6 bases, with 13 bases left in between. Per the germline V gene, CDR1 is LGHNA and CDR2 is YSLEER. The CDR3 region has the DNA TGCGCCAGCAGCCAAGGTTCGGAGCGGGTCGAGCAGTACTTC. Translating it yields CASSQGSERVEQYF.

This sequence joins TRBV29-1 and TRBJ2-7; 10 positions agree with TRBD1. The V segment lost 7 bases and the J segment 5 bases; nucleotides outside the gene matches: 8. CDR3 length: 13 amino acids. Germline values: CDR1 SQVTM, CDR2 ANQGSEA. The CDR3: CSADTGTGDEQYF. CDR3 nucleotide sequence: TGCAGCGCTGACACCGGGACAGGGGACGAGCAGTACTTC.

The chain uses TRBV4-3 and TRBJ2-7, with 12 bases aligning to TRBD2. Germline V gives CDR1 LGHNA, CDR2 YSLEER. The CDR3 is made up of 15 amino acids. V lost 4 bases, J lost 6 bases, and 7 bases stayed unmatched. The CDR3 loop is CASSRLTSGSSEQYF. For the CDR3, the DNA is TGCGCCAGCAGCCGATTGACTAGCGGGAGCAGCGAGCAGTACTTC.

The gene calls are TRBV7-3 and TRBJ1-2; possible D gene TRBD1, 5 bases. The CDR3 length is 16 residues. CDR1 is SGHTA and CDR2 is FQGTGA in the germline V gene. V shed 5 bases and J shed 0 bases, with 16 bases lying between them. The DNA of the CDR3 is TGTGCCAGCAGCATCGACAGTTCCATTACTAACTATGGCTACACCTTC. This codes for CASSIDSSITNYGYTF.

This chain uses TRBV28 with TRBJ1-5; possible D gene TRBD1, 6 bases. This CDR3 region has 15 residues. Germline CDR1 is MDHEN and CDR2 is SYDVKM. CDR3 sequence (DNA): TGTGGAGACAGGCGCTGCGGCTATAGCAATCAGCCCCAGCATTTT. Amino acid sequence: CGDRRCGYSNQPQHF.

In DNA form, the CDR3 reads TGTGCCAGCGGAGAACAGGGGATGCCCGGGGAGCTGTTTTTT. The encoded protein is CASGEQGMPGELFF. The chain is built from TRBV28 and TRBJ2-2; TRBD1 matches 7 bases. Germline trimming cut 8 bases from V and 6 bases from J; bases unmatched to any gene: 9. CDR3 length: 14 residues. Germline CDR1 reads MDHEN; CDR2 reads SYDVKM. Complete variable domain (other parts from reference TRBV28 and TRBJ2-2): DVKVTQSSRYLVKRTGEKVFLECVQDMDHENMFWYRQDPGLGLRLIYFSYDVKMKEKGDIPEGYSVSREKKERFSLILESASTNQTSMYLCASGEQGMPGELFFGEGSRLTVL.

The chain links TRBV28 to TRBJ2-5; D gene ambiguous. This CDR3 spans 12 amino acids. Trimming pared 3 bases from V and 1 base from J, leaving 3 bases between. Germline loops: CDR1 MDHEN, CDR2 SYDVKM. CDR3 sequence (DNA): TGTGCCAGCAGTTTCGGCCAAGAGACCCAGTACTTC. Its protein product is CASSFGQETQYF.

The chain recombines TRBV5-1 with TRBJ2-1, with 8 nucleotides matching TRBD2. Germline CDR1 reads SGHRS; CDR2 reads YFSETQ. The CDR3 covers 15 residues. With V trimmed by 5 bases and J by 4 bases, 8 bases remained unmatched. DNA for the CDR3: TGCGCCAGCAGGCCCCGGGCGGGAGGTTACAATGAGCAGTTCTTC. Translating it yields CASRPRAGGYNEQFF.

This clone was detected once. The rearrangement joins TRBV19 to TRBJ2-7, with no clear D. Germline assignment: CDR1 LNHDA and CDR2 SQIVND (reference sequence). The length of the CDR3 is 17 residues. The ends were cut back, 5 bases at V and 3 bases at J, with 23 bases in the middle. For the CDR3, the DNA is TGTGCCAGTAGTGAACTGGCAGGCTTAGAACCACTCTACGAGCAGTACTTC. Protein sequence: CASSELAGLEPLYEQYF.

The genes are TRBV10-3 and TRBJ2-1; 11 bases align to TRBD2. Unmatched junction bases numbered 25, after V lost 3 bases and J lost 15 bases. Germline V gene sequence: CDR1 ENHRY, CDR2 SYGVKD. This CDR3 has 19 residues. CDR3 nucleotide sequence: TGTGCCATCAGTGAATACGCAACAGAGGGGCTAGCGGGAGGACGACGGGGGTTCTTC. Protein product: CAISEYATEGLAGGRRGFF.

The chain has TRBV12-5 and TRBJ2-1; TRBD2 aligns across 11 bases. Germline loops: CDR1 LGHNT, CDR2 FRNRAP. Trimming cost V 5 bases and J 5 bases; bases outside gene matches: 14. The CDR3 extends over 18 amino acids. CDR3 sequence reads: CASGTRRTSGPGDNEQFF. Written as DNA, the CDR3 is TGTGCTAGTGGTACCCGGCGGACTAGCGGGCCCGGGGACAATGAGCAGTTCTTC. Combining the CDR3 with reference TRBV12-5 and TRBJ2-1 gives the whole variable domain DARVTQTPRHKVTEMGQEVTMRCQPILGHNTVFWYRQTMMQGLELLAYFRNRAPLDDSGMPKDRFSAEMPDATLATLKIQPSEPRDSAVYFCASGTRRTSGPGDNEQFFGPGTRLTVL.